This record looks at one TCR beta chain sequence and its context. The record originates from a study of tumor-infiltrating lymphocytes in primary liver carcinoma. Germline CDR1 reads LNHDA; CDR2 reads SQIVND (reference sequence). J lost 1 base, V lost 4 bases, and 7 bases had no gene match. The CDR3 is 16 residues long. From approximately 450 ng total RNA, TCR beta cDNA was generated with a primer in the constant region. Employing slightly modified ARM-PCR, three nested multiplex PCR rounds were run, and these gave rise to the TCR beta libraries. TRBV1-TRBV30 forward primers paired with a C-beta reverse primer drove the first two PCR rounds, about 9 cycles each. Each CDR3 protein is one row after TCRdb ran MiXCR on the multiplex PCR reads. The table shows 90,000 to 100,000 distinct CDR3 sequences, with 55% to 70% occurring only once. From unsorted bulk tissue weighing roughly 17-31 mg, DNA and RNA were co-extracted.

This sequence joins TRBV19 and TRBJ1-5, with TRBD1 identical over 7 bases. Sequencing was done on a sample of liver tumor tissue from sampling region 5. Subset defined: tumor region T5, tumor centre. The clonotype was recovered from a woman between 55 and 75 years old with primary liver carcinoma and hepatitis B virus infection. CDR3 sequence reads: CASSRQGHASNQPQHF. The CDR3 region has the DNA TGTGCCAGTAGTAGACAGGGTCATGCAAGCAATCAGCCCCAGCATTTT.